This T cell receptor beta chain appears in the sequencing data of a study of cytomegalovirus exposure and HLA in healthy donors. PCR used 60 Vbeta primers and 13 Jbeta primers. Using immunoSEQ multiplex PCR, the repertoire was profiled, and TCRdb retains in-frame clones only, with some absent. The sample lists 100,000 to 150,000 clones; about two thirds were seen once. The CDR3 totals 13 residues. Per the germline V gene, CDR1 is ENHRY and CDR2 is SYGVKD. Trimming took 0 bases from V and 6 from J, leaving 9 bases between them. The sample comprised PBMCs. The chain links TRBV10-3 to TRBJ2-7, with D maybe TRBD1 (6 bases). The receptor comes from a man younger than 45 in good health and CMV-seronegative. The CDR3 reads CAISESGQPEQYF. CDR3 DNA: TGTGCCATCAGTGAGTCAGGACAGCCCGAGCAGTACTTC.